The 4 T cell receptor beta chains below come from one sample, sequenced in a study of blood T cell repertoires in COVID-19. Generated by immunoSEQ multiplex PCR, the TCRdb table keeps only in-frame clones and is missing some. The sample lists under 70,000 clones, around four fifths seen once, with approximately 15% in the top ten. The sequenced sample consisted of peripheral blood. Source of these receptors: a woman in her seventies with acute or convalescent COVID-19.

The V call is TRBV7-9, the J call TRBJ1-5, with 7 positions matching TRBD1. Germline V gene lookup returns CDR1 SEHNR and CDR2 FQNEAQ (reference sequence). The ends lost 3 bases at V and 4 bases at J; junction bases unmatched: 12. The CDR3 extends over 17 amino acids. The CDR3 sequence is CASSLGYGTGENQPQHF. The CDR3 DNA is TGTGCCAGCAGCTTGGGATATGGTACAGGGGAAAATCAGCCCCAGCATTTT.

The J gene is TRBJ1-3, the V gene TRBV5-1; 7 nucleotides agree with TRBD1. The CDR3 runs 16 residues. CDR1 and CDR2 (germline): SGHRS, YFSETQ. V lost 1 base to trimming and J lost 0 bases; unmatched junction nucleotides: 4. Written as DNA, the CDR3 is TGCGCCAGCAGCTTGTGGGACAGTCCCTCTGGAAACACCATATATTTT. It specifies CASSLWDSPSGNTIYF.

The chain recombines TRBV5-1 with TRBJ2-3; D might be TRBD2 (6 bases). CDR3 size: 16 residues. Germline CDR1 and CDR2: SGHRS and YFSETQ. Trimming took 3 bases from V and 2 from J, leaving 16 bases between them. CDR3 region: CASSSGVGIYTDTQYF. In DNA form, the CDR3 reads TGCGCCAGCAGCTCGGGGGTTGGGATCTACACAGATACGCAGTATTTT.

The CDR3 is CASKTGYGNQPQHF. Written as DNA, the CDR3 is TGTGCCAGCAAAACAGGGTATGGCAATCAGCCCCAGCATTTT. The chain joins TRBV6-5 to TRBJ1-5; weak D call: TRBD1 (6 bases). V was pared by 7 bases and J by 2 bases, with 12 bases between. Germline V CDR1 and CDR2: MNHEY, SVGAGI. The CDR3 runs 14 residues.